The rows below give T cell receptor beta chains drawn from one sample of a study of early T cells in non-severe SARS-CoV-2 infection. TCRdb reprocessed the 5' RACE reads with MiXCR, giving one entry per CDR3 protein. The data hold under 30,000 distinct CDR3 sequences, with about 5% observed a single time. The source material was whole blood. Every receptor here comes from an adult who was a healthcare worker with PCR-confirmed SARS-CoV-2 infection or an uninfected control (not recorded which). CDR3s include the opening cysteine and the closing phenylalanine or tryptophan.

V: TRBV6-1; J: TRBJ2-4; CDR3: CASSELSSLAKNIQYF
V: TRBV11-2; J: TRBJ2-7; CDR3: CASGERSRGREQYF
V: TRBV28; J: TRBJ1-2; CDR3: CASSFPGQGTGYTF
V: TRBV5-4; J: TRBJ1-1; CDR3: CASSQWTGARTEAFF
V: TRBV12-5; J: TRBJ1-2; CDR3: CASGPPTGLYGYTF
V: TRBV7-2; J: TRBJ1-4; CDR3: CASSLEEGQKLFF
V: TRBV7-9; J: TRBJ2-3; CDR3: CASSLGQGTDTQYF
V: TRBV2; J: TRBJ2-7; CDR3: CASVVTYEQYF
V: TRBV7-9; J: TRBJ2-5; CDR3: CASSLRGGKKYQETQYF
V: TRBV6-2/TRBV6-3; J: TRBJ2-1; CDR3: CASRARAGVYNEQFF
V: TRBV7-2; J: TRBJ1-3; CDR3: CASSLGAQGRNTIYF
V: TRBV7-7; J: TRBJ2-1; CDR3: CASSFVPPETSGSPFYNEQFF
V: TRBV4-3; J: TRBJ1-5; CDR3: CASSQERTNQPQHF
V: TRBV6-2/TRBV6-3; J: TRBJ2-1; CDR3: CASSPTRTSRHEQFF
V: TRBV5-1; J: TRBJ2-3; CDR3: CASSLGTSGVADTQYF
V: TRBV20-1; J: TRBJ2-1; CDR3: CSARELAGVSYNEQFF
V: TRBV12-3/TRBV12-4; J: TRBJ1-1; CDR3: CASSVQGARTEAFF
V: TRBV5-1; J: TRBJ1-5; CDR3: CASSLGTNSNQPQHF
V: TRBV20-1; J: TRBJ1-2; CDR3: CSAQDRGRLSYTF
V: TRBV6-2/TRBV6-3; J: TRBJ1-1; CDR3: CASSRTISGTEAFF
V: TRBV11-2; J: TRBJ1-2; CDR3: CASSPLGYYGYTF
V: TRBV12-3/TRBV12-4; J: TRBJ1-1; CDR3: CASIPFWTSPAFF
V: TRBV19; J: TRBJ2-7; CDR3: CASSIGGGMNEQYF
V: TRBV10-3; J: TRBJ1-2; CDR3: CAISAGRGYGYTF
V: TRBV7-6; J: TRBJ2-2; CDR3: CASSLRQSTGELFF
V: TRBV19; J: TRBJ2-1; CDR3: CASSKIPISSYNEQFF
V: TRBV30; J: TRBJ2-1; CDR3: CAWASGSLSNEQFF
V: TRBV12-3/TRBV12-4; J: TRBJ1-2; CDR3: CASSLLLGRGGYGYTF
V: TRBV20-1; J: TRBJ2-2; CDR3: CSARHYTGELFF
V: TRBV6-1; J: TRBJ2-3; CDR3: CASRPPRVGYTDTQYF
V: TRBV11-2; J: TRBJ1-1; CDR3: CASSTDGWAEAFF
V: TRBV11-2; J: TRBJ2-7; CDR3: CASSLDWTGGEQYF
V: TRBV7-8; J: TRBJ1-1; CDR3: CASSLGARANTEAFF
V: TRBV3-2; J: TRBJ2-1; CDR3: CASSQDRVHEQFF
V: TRBV6-2/TRBV6-3; J: TRBJ2-4; CDR3: CASSYSRGLAKNIQYF
V: TRBV18; J: TRBJ2-7; CDR3: CASSPPSASSYEQYF
V: TRBV19; J: TRBJ2-3; CDR3: CASSIALPSDTQYF
V: TRBV24-1; J: TRBJ2-3; CDR3: CATSDSFRQLTDTQYF
V: TRBV12-3/TRBV12-4; J: TRBJ1-1; CDR3: CASSFGGANTEAFF
V: TRBV7-2; J: TRBJ1-2; CDR3: CASSLTREGAYGYTF